This T cell receptor beta chain was sequenced for a study of identifying expanded T cells in peripheral blood. This CDR3 has 12 amino acids. The V gene's germline CDR1 is GTSNPN and CDR2 SVGIG (reference sequence). Trimming took 6 bases from V and 7 from J; bases not matched to a gene: 5. Assay used: immunoSEQ multiplex PCR; TCRdb lists only in-frame clones, some missing. The sample records more than 75,000 clones, around 88% being singletons. Broader study findings: Variance in clone template counts between roughly two-week samples significantly increased with total template count across all healthy donors. About 1.2 clones differed between technical replicates, versus about 15 and 19 over time.

No infections or other immune events were documented during collection. Note on this clone: What it binds is unknown.

The sample taken for sequencing was blood. The TCR originated in a person aged 18 to 69 in good health. This chain uses TRBV30 with TRBJ1-4; TRBD1 matches 7 bases. This chain's CDR3 is CACRQGGEKLFF. The CDR3 DNA is TGTGCCTGCCGACAGGGAGGTGAAAAACTGTTTTTT.